The 11 T cell receptor beta chains in this list originate from one sample, sequenced in a study of human T cells and chemical hapten exposure listed by TCRdb under 2021. This specimen's time point label, interpreted: pre-sensitization, week 0. The meaning of the sample's treatment or condition label: therapeutic diphenylcyclopropenone sensitization with weekly scalp DPC. The library came from RACE. Sequencer: NextSeq 500. TCRdb trimmed the raw reads at Q25, called clones with MiXCR and kept productive beta chains. Entries are consolidated by CDR3 protein sequence, retaining the most common genes and DNA. Present in this sample are some 98,000 distinct CDR3 sequences, approximately 10% of which were seen just once. Together, the top ten hold about 3% of the sample. Sequencing used whole blood, obtained in connection with sensitization to the hapten diphenylcyclopropenone (DPC). The receptors derive from a woman in her fifties or sixties with alopecia areata. Some clones in this sample may be carry-over from other donors' samples.

The J gene is TRBJ1-4, the V gene TRBV2; the D is unclear. This CDR3 contains 13 residues. Germline V gene sequence: CDR1 SNHLY, CDR2 FYNNEI. V was trimmed by 8 bases and J by 8 bases, leaving 15 bases between them. CDR3 protein: CASELPVEEKLFF. In nucleotides, the CDR3 is TGTGCCAGCGAGTTGCCAGTAGAGGAAAAACTGTTTTTT.

Only a few counts were recorded for this clonotype. The J gene is TRBJ2-5, the V gene TRBV18; no firm D call. Trimming removed 4 bases at V and 2 bases at J, with 8 bases between. Germline lookup yields CDR1 KGHSH and CDR2 LQKENI. The length of the CDR3 is 13 residues. The CDR3 is CASSLRLQETQYF. DNA of the CDR3: TGTGCCAGCTCACTCAGGCTGCAAGAGACCCAGTACTTC.

The chain uses TRBV2 and TRBJ1-4; D is unresolved. CDR1 is SNHLY and CDR2 is FYNNEI in the germline V gene. CDR3 length: 15 residues. Trimming shortened V by 5 bases and J by 3 bases, and 13 bases separated the two germline ends. CDR3 loop: CASSKRFSANEKLFF. The CDR3, as DNA: TGTGCCAGCAGTAAGAGATTTTCGGCTAATGAAAAACTGTTTTTT.

Concerning this clonotype itself: One junction end does not reproduce the germline sequence, and a read error may be involved. The chain is built from TRBV3-1 and TRBJ1-4; no reliable D call. CDR1 and CDR2 (germline): LGHDT, YNNKEL (reference sequence). CDR3 length: 14 amino acids. The CDR3 DNA reads TGTGCCAGCACCCAAGGACGAGGAAATGAAAAACTGTTTTTT. Amino acid sequence: CASTQGRGNEKLFF.

This clonotype was detected only a few times. The CDR3 DNA reads as TGTGCCAGCAGTCAGACTAGCGGGGAGCTGCAGTTCTTC. Encoded protein: CASSQTSGELQFF. J is TRBJ2-1 and V is TRBV12-3 or TRBV12-4; 11 nucleotides match TRBD2. V lost 5 bases and J lost 12; bases outside the gene matches: 6. The CDR3 is 13 residues long.

This chain connects TRBV29-1 to TRBJ2-5, with TRBD2 identical over 8 bases. Unmatched junction bases numbered 1, after V lost 3 bases and J lost 1 base. This CDR3 contains 13 residues. The germline CDR1 and CDR2 sequences are SQVTM and ANQGSEA. DNA for the CDR3: TGCAGCGTTGACGGGGGGGGCCAAGAGACCCAGTACTTC. As protein: CSVDGGGQETQYF.

This clonotype occurred many times. The chain couples TRBV18 to TRBJ1-6; the match to TRBD1 covers 9 bases. The CDR3 is made up of 15 amino acids. J was trimmed by 7 bases and V by 5 bases; bases with no gene match: 6. The germline CDR1 and CDR2 sequences are KGHSH and LQKENI. This CDR3 is CASSGQGSDNSPLHF. CDR3 bases: TGTGCCAGCTCAGGACAGGGGAGTGACAATTCACCCCTCCACTTT.

This clonotype was detected ten times or more. This chain connects TRBV10-2 to TRBJ1-1, with D possibly being TRBD1 (5 bases). CDR3 length equals 13 residues. CDR1 WSHSY and CDR2 SAAADI come from the germline V gene. Trimming pared 8 bases from V and 3 bases from J, leaving 13 bases between. The CDR3 loop reads CASYGTSHTEAFF. The CDR3 region has the DNA TGCGCCAGCTACGGGACTTCGCACACTGAAGCTTTCTTT.

This clonotype has ten or more counts. The J gene is TRBJ1-5, the V gene TRBV20-1; no firm D call. CDR1 and CDR2 from the germline V gene are DFQATT and SNEGSKA (reference sequence). The V end was cut by 3 bases, the J end by 6 bases, with 12 bases between. The CDR3 is made up of 13 amino acids. The CDR3 DNA reads as TGCAGTGCTAGGTTTAGCGCCGGTCAGCCCCAGCATTTT. Encoded protein: CSARFSAGQPQHF.

This clonotype has at least ten counts. The chain employs TRBV2 and TRBJ1-1, with TRBD1 as a possible D gene (5 bases). This CDR3 has 14 residues. Germline V CDR1 and CDR2: SNHLY, FYNNEI. The V gene lost 6 bases and the J gene lost 1 base, with 12 bases spanning the gap. The CDR3 DNA reads TGTGCCAGCAGGGGGCGGGTGGCGAACACTGAAGCTTTCTTT. Translating gives CASRGRVANTEAFF.

This clonotype has only a few counts. The chain employs TRBV11-2 and TRBJ2-3; either TRBD1 or TRBD2 may fit D (5 bases each). The germline V gene encodes CDR1 SGHAT and CDR2 FQNNGV. The CDR3 spans 14 residues. V lost 5 bases to trimming and J lost 6 bases, with 15 bases between them. Here the CDR3 DNA reads TGTGCCAGCAGCCCACGCCCCGGGACGGATACGCAGTATTTT. Its protein product is CASSPRPGTDTQYF.